One sample yielded the 18 T cell receptor beta chains listed below, sequenced in a study of CXCR3-negative and CXCR3-positive naive CD8 T cells. No cognate antigen is known for these TCRs. Study observations and caveats: Hydrophobicity of TRB CDR3s was greater in CXCR3-positive naive cells than in CXCR3-negative naive cells.

Via 5' RACE with UMI labels, TRB cDNA libraries were prepared. TCRdb derives one entry per CDR3 protein from the 5' RACE reads, leaving out DNA. The sample data list 85,000 to 90,000 distinct CDR3 sequences. The source material was naive CXCR3+ CD8+ T cells from blood. As to subset: CD45RO-CCR7+CD27+CD95- naive CD8+ T cells expressing CXCR3 (TNR3+). Receptor source: a human donor in good health. Some clones in this sample may be carry-over from other donors' samples.

The chain recombines TRBV7-9 with TRBJ2-7. The length of the CDR3 is 13 residues. Germline V CDR1 and CDR2: SEHNR, FQNEAQ (reference sequence). CDR3: CASSLELNHEQYF.

This chain connects TRBV29-1 to TRBJ2-5; TCRdb reports TRBD2, a call that lacks DNA to check it against. The CDR3 consists of 18 residues. The germline V gene has CDR1 SQVTM and CDR2 ANQGSEA. The CDR3: CSVVDPGTSGGAYETQYF.

J is TRBJ2-2 and V is TRBV6-2 or TRBV6-3; TCRdb lists TRBD2, though no DNA is available to test this call. The CDR3 has 19 amino acids. CDR1 is MNHEY, CDR2 SVGEGT, per germline. CDR3 sequence reads: CASSTYGTSKNDPFGELFF.

This rearrangement joins TRBV5-5 to TRBJ2-4; TCRdb names TRBD1, which stays unverified in the absence of DNA. The germline V gene has CDR1 SGHKS and CDR2 YYEKEE (reference sequence). The length of the CDR3 is 14 residues. The CDR3 here is CASSLGQGADIQYF.

The chain recombines TRBV7-9 with TRBJ2-3; TCRdb selects TRBD1, and the lack of DNA leaves this call unchecked. The CDR3 consists of 12 residues. The germline CDR1 and CDR2 sequences are SEHNR and FQNEAQ (reference sequence). Here the CDR3 reads CASSSDRYTQYF.

The chain uses TRBV28 and TRBJ2-7. From germline, CDR1 is MDHEN and CDR2 SYDVKM. The CDR3 totals 15 residues. The CDR3 reads CASSFSLARSYEQYF.

This rearrangement joins TRBV29-1 to TRBJ2-1. The V gene's germline CDR1 is SQVTM and CDR2 ANQGSEA. The CDR3 covers 12 residues. The CDR3 loop reads CSAVDRYNEQFF.

This chain uses TRBV28 with TRBJ2-7; absent DNA, TCRdb's TRBD2 call cannot be checked. The CDR3 is 16 amino acids. In germline, CDR1 is MDHEN, CDR2 SYDVKM. The CDR3 is CASSLRGLLSSYEQYF. Supplemented by reference TRBV28 and TRBJ2-7, the full variable domain reads DVKVTQSSRYLVKRTGEKVFLECVQDMDHENMFWYRQDPGLGLRLIYFSYDVKMKEKGDIPEGYSVSREKKERFSLILESASTNQTSMYLCASSLRGLLSSYEQYFGPGTRLTVT.

The J gene is TRBJ2-1, the V gene TRBV11-2. The CDR3 has 15 amino acids. Germline CDR1 is SGHAT and CDR2 is FQNNGV. This CDR3 reads CASSLEGNSYNEQFF.

The chain links TRBV29-1 to TRBJ2-2. The CDR3 has 14 amino acids. The germline gives CDR1 SQVTM, CDR2 ANQGSEA. CDR3 amino acids: CSVEAGTNTGELFF.

The chain has TRBV5-1 and TRBJ1-1; as DNA is missing, the TRBD1 call by TCRdb cannot be tested. Per the germline V gene, CDR1 is SGHRS and CDR2 is YFSETQ. The CDR3 runs to 14 residues. The CDR3 here is CASSPRQGYIEAFF. Full variable domain (missing parts from reference TRBV5-1 and TRBJ1-1): KAGVTQTPRYLIKTRGQQVTLSCSPISGHRSVSWYQQTPGQGLQFLFEYFSETQRNKGNFPGRFSGRQFSNSRSEMNVSTLELGDSALYLCASSPRQGYIEAFFGQGTRLTVV.

The rearrangement uses TRBV9 and TRBJ2-1; TCRdb names TRBD2, which stays unverified in the absence of DNA. This CDR3 has 16 amino acids. The germline V gene encodes CDR1 SGDLS and CDR2 YYNGEE. CDR3: CASSVGGRGSYNEQFF.

The V gene is TRBV14, the J gene TRBJ2-1; the D call from TCRdb, TRBD1, cannot be confirmed without DNA. CDR1 is SGHDN and CDR2 is FVKESK in the germline V gene. This CDR3 has 16 residues. The CDR3 region is CASSHKYRVVSNEQFF. The full variable domain, completed using reference TRBV14 and TRBJ2-1, is EAGVTQFPSHSVIEKGQTVTLRCDPISGHDNLYWYRRVMGKEIKFLLHFVKESKQDESGMPNNRFLAERTGGTYSTLKVQPAELEDSGVYFCASSHKYRVVSNEQFFGPGTRLTVL.

The chain combines TRBV28 with TRBJ2-3; the D call of TRBD2 rests on TCRdb alone, since no DNA is present to check it. Germline V lookup: CDR1 MDHEN, CDR2 SYDVKM. The CDR3 has 15 residues. The CDR3 region is CASTGDRSSTDTQYF.

The chain uses TRBV4-1 and TRBJ2-7; absent DNA, TCRdb's TRBD1 call cannot be checked. There are 16 residues in the CDR3. Per germline, CDR1 MGHRA and CDR2 YSYEKL. CDR3 loop: CASSQEPGRESYEQYF.

The CDR3 spells CASSAGTGGPDTQYF. The V and J genes are TRBV6-5 and TRBJ2-3; TCRdb calls TRBD1, which cannot be checked without DNA. The CDR3 consists of 15 residues. Germline values: CDR1 MNHEY, CDR2 SVGAGI.

The V call is TRBV12-3 or TRBV12-4, the J call TRBJ2-5; there is no DNA to check the TCRdb D call of TRBD2. The CDR3 runs 16 residues. CDR3 loop: CASSLGASGREETQYF.

V is TRBV7-6 and J is TRBJ2-3; TCRdb's D call of TRBD2 is untestable without DNA. The CDR3 covers 14 residues. Per the germline V gene, CDR1 is SGHVS and CDR2 is FNYEAQ. Here the CDR3 reads CASSRVGGSDTQYF.